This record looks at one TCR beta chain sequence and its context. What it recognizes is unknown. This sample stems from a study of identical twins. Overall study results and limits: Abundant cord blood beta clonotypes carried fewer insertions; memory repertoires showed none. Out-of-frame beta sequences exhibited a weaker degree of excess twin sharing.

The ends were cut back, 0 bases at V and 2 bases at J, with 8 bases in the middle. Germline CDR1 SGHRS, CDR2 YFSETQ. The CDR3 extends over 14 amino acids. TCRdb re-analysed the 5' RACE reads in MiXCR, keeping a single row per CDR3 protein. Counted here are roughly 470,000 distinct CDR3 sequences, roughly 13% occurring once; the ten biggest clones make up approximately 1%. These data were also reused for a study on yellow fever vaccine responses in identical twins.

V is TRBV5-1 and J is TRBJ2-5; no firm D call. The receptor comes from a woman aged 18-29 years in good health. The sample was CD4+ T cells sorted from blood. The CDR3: CASSLDLWQETQYF. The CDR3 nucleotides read TGCGCCAGCAGCTTGGATTTGTGGCAAGAGACCCAGTACTTC.